The present entry profiles one TCR beta chain with its context. These data come from a study of cytomegalovirus exposure and HLA in healthy donors. With 60 Vbeta and 13 Jbeta primers, the PCR was carried out. The data were produced by immunoSEQ multiplex PCR, yet TCRdb's version contains in-frame clones alone and is incomplete. The sample yields some 76,000 clones, less than 80% seen once. The specimen was PBMCs. This TCR derives from a woman in her thirties or forties in good health and CMV-seropositive.

CDR3 DNA sequence: TGTGCCAGTAGTGTTGGAGCGGATGGGCCCCAGCATTTT. It codes for CASSVGADGPQHF. The V call is TRBV19, the J call TRBJ1-5; D not certain. Trimming stripped 5 bases from V and 9 bases from J, with 14 bases between. The CDR3 runs 13 residues. Germline CDR1 LNHDA, CDR2 SQIVND (reference sequence).